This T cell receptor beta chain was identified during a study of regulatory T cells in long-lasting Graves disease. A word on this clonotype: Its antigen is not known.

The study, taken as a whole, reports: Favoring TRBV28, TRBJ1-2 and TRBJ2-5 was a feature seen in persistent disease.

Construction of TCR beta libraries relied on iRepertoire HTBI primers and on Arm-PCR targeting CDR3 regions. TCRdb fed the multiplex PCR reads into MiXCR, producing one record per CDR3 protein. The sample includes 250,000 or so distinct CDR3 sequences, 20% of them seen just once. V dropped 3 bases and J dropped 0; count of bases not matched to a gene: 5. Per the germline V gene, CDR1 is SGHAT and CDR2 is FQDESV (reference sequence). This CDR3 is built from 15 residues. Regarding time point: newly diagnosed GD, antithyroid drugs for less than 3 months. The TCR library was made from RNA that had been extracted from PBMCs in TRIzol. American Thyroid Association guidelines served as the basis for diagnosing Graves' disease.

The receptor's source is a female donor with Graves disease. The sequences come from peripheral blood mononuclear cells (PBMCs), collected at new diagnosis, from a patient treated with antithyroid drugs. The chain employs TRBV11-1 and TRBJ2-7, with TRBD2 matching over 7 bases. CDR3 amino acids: CASSLLGGYSYEQYF. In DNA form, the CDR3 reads TGTGCCAGCAGCTTGTTGGGAGGGTACTCCTACGAGCAGTACTTC.